Listed here is a single T cell receptor (beta chain). The antigen remains undetermined. PCR primers comprised 60 Vbeta and 13 Jbeta primers. This table comes from immunoSEQ multiplex PCR, and its TCRdb copy is limited to in-frame clones, with some not included. The data show approximately 220,000 clones, about 75% seen once. The record originates from a study of cytomegalovirus exposure and HLA in healthy donors. Points from the study as a whole: Across all donors, roughly uniform sequencing depth was an assumption of the presence/absence analyses. Later work found most CMV-associated TCR beta chains apparently HLA-restricted. Reported performance of the classifier showed diagnosis of cytomegalovirus status with high specificity and sensitivity. Cytomegalovirus association was assigned to under 200 TCR beta chains.

The CDR3 has 13 amino acids. Germline V gene sequence: CDR1 MDHEN, CDR2 SYDVKM. V shed 2 bases and J shed 9 bases, with 8 bases lying between them. This receptor was taken from a male donor in good health and CMV-seronegative. Sequencing was performed on PBMCs. The V and J genes are TRBV28 and TRBJ1-6, with no clear D. This chain's CDR3 is CASSLDRVSPLHF. CDR3 bases: TGTGCCAGCAGTTTAGATCGGGTTTCACCCCTCCACTTT.